The 26 T cell receptor beta chains reported below all come from one sample, sequenced in a study of response to subunit inactivated influenza vaccine. TCRdb itself ran the RT-PCR reads through MiXCR, one entry per CDR3 protein. Of about 650,000 distinct CDR3 sequences listed, around 15% were seen once; the top ten hold 7.6%. Sample: PBMCs from blood, taken 14 to 15 days before vaccination. The source of these receptors is a man aged 50 to 60 who received an inactivated influenza vaccine.

This clonotype was observed a few times. This chain connects TRBV2 to TRBJ2-2; D may be TRBD1 (6 bases). Trimming took off 7 bases at V and 4 bases at J, with 19 bases between the two ends. This CDR3 is built from 16 residues. The germline V gene encodes CDR1 SNHLY and CDR2 FYNNEI. This chain's CDR3 is CASMDSWIFSTGELFF. The CDR3 DNA sequence: TGTGCCAGCATGGACAGTTGGATTTTTTCCACCGGGGAGCTGTTTTTT.

The chain is built from TRBV9 and TRBJ2-1; 7 bases map to TRBD2. This CDR3 contains 14 residues. The V gene's germline CDR1 is SGDLS and CDR2 YYNGEE. The trim removed 3 bases at V and 9 bases at J, leaving 9 bases unmatched. In DNA form, the CDR3 reads TGTGCCAGCAGCGCCTCGGGCGGGAGTGGTGAGCAGTTCTTC. Translation gives CASSASGGSGEQFF.

The rearrangement joins TRBV9 to TRBJ2-7; D unclear. The CDR3 extends over 15 amino acids. The germline V gene encodes CDR1 SGDLS and CDR2 YYNGEE. V was clipped by 0 bases and J by 0 bases, with 10 bases between them. CDR3: CASSVAASNSYEQYF. The CDR3 nucleotides are TGTGCCAGCAGCGTAGCAGCCTCGAACTCCTACGAGCAGTACTTC.

This clonotype has ten or more counts. The chain couples TRBV11-2 to TRBJ2-1; 11 bases are shared with TRBD2. This CDR3 is 15 amino acids long. Per the germline V gene, CDR1 is SGHAT and CDR2 is FQNNGV. The ends lost 5 bases at V and 8 bases at J; junction bases unmatched: 8. CDR3 sequence (DNA): TGTGCCAGCAGCGTAGCGGGAGGGGTTTCGGATGAGCAGTTCTTC. Amino acids: CASSVAGGVSDEQFF. The full variable domain, with the rest looked up from reference TRBV11-2 and TRBJ2-1, is EAGVAQSPRYKIIEKRQSVAFWCNPISGHATLYWYQQILGQGPKLLIQFQNNGVVDDSQLPKDRFSAERLKGVDSTLKIQPAKLEDSAVYLCASSVAGGVSDEQFFGPGTRLTVL.

The sample holds a few counts of this clonotype. The CDR3 protein is CATSDPGTGVEEQFF. In nucleotides, the CDR3 is TGTGCCACCAGTGACCCCGGGACAGGGGTCGAGGAGCAGTTCTTC. This chain links TRBV24-1 with TRBJ2-1; 10 positions agree with TRBD1. The CDR3 extends over 15 amino acids. J gave up 10 bases and V 4 bases, and 9 bases lay outside the gene matches. From germline, CDR1 is KGHDR and CDR2 SFDVKD.

This clonotype has just a few counts. The chain combines TRBV7-2 with TRBJ1-2, with D tentatively TRBD1 (5 bases). V was clipped by 0 bases and J by 8 bases, with 10 bases between them. CDR1 is SGHTA and CDR2 is FQGNSA in the germline V gene. The CDR3 has 13 residues. CDR3 sequence (DNA): TGTGCCAGCAGCTTAGCGCAGGGTGCCGGCTACACCTTC. Its protein is CASSLAQGAGYTF.

The chain has TRBV12-3 or TRBV12-4 and TRBJ1-1; tentatively, D is TRBD1 (6 bases). Trimming left V 3 bases short and J 8 bases short, with 13 bases between. The length of the CDR3 is 13 residues. The CDR3 here is CASSFEGGTEAFF. As DNA, the CDR3 is TGTGCCAGCAGTTTCGAGGGGGGCACCGAAGCTTTCTTT.

This clonotype was picked up a small number of times. This chain links TRBV5-1 with TRBJ2-7, with 9 bases that match TRBD2. V dropped 4 bases and J dropped 2; count of bases not matched to a gene: 10. From germline, CDR1 is SGHRS and CDR2 YFSETQ. The CDR3 has 16 amino acids. The CDR3: CASSPETSGPTYEQYF. CDR3 DNA sequence: TGCGCCAGCAGCCCAGAAACTAGCGGGCCTACCTACGAGCAGTACTTC.

The chain recombines TRBV27 with TRBJ2-5; 7 bases agree with TRBD1. Germline CDR1 reads MNHEY; CDR2 reads SMNVEV (reference sequence). This CDR3 region has 15 residues. The ends lost 11 bases at V and 4 bases at J; junction bases unmatched: 16. The CDR3 here is CAGLRTGSPGETQYF. CDR3 nucleotide sequence: TGTGCCGGCCTACGGACAGGCTCCCCGGGAGAGACCCAGTACTTC.

This clonotype was seen repeatedly, ten times or more. This chain uses TRBV5-8 with TRBJ2-5, with TRBD1 identical over 9 bases. This CDR3 comprises 15 residues. With V trimmed by 4 bases and J by 7 bases, 11 bases remained unmatched. Germline V gives CDR1 SGHTS, CDR2 YDEGEE. The CDR3 nucleotides are TGTGCCAGCAGCACTTTAGGGACAGGGAAGGGGACCCAGTACTTC. Translation gives CASSTLGTGKGTQYF.

This clonotype appeared a few times. The genes are TRBV4-3 and TRBJ1-2, with D uncertain. Germline V CDR1 and CDR2: LGHNA, YSLEER. This CDR3 comprises 13 residues. Trimming removed 2 bases at V and 5 bases at J, with 9 bases between. The CDR3 DNA follows: TGCGCCAGCAGCCAAACACGGGAATATGGCTACACCTTC. The encoded protein is CASSQTREYGYTF.

This clonotype was recorded at least ten times. The chain couples TRBV12-3 or TRBV12-4 to TRBJ1-6; D might be TRBD1 (6 bases). This CDR3 region has 14 residues. V lost 6 bases, J lost 9 bases, and 15 bases lay in between. The CDR3 DNA sequence: TGTGCCAGCAGAGGACAGTTGGAAGGTTCACCCCTCCACTTT. This translates into CASRGQLEGSPLHF.

This clonotype was seen a handful of times. The rearrangement links TRBV7-9 to TRBJ1-1; unclear D gene. V was shortened by 1 base and J by 5 bases, with 8 bases between the two germline ends. Per germline, CDR1 SEHNR and CDR2 FQNEAQ (reference sequence). The CDR3 is 13 residues long. The CDR3 region has the DNA TGTGCCAGCAGCTTAGAATCCGGGACTGAAGCTTTCTTT. Translating gives CASSLESGTEAFF.

The chain is built from TRBV13 and TRBJ2-7, with TRBD2 matching over 12 bases. The CDR3 extends over 16 amino acids. V was clipped by 5 bases and J by 4 bases; unmatched bases: 9. The germline V gene encodes CDR1 PRHDT and CDR2 FYEKMQ (reference sequence). The chain's CDR3 is CASSRGGTSGLYEQYF. CDR3 coding DNA: TGTGCCAGCAGCAGAGGCGGGACTAGCGGGTTGTACGAGCAGTACTTC. Drawing the rest from reference TRBV13 and TRBJ2-7, the complete variable domain is AAGVIQSPRHLIKEKRETATLKCYPIPRHDTVYWYQQGPGQDPQFLISFYEKMQSDKGSIPDRFSAQQFSDYHSELNMSSLELGDSALYFCASSRGGTSGLYEQYFGPGTRLTVT.

The V and J genes are TRBV6-5 and TRBJ2-7; 10 positions agree with TRBD1. V lost 2 bases and J lost 2; bases outside the gene matches: 9. The germline gives CDR1 MNHEY, CDR2 SVGAGI. This CDR3 is built from 17 residues. The CDR3 protein is CASSYRGQGHIPYEQYF. In DNA form, the CDR3 reads TGTGCCAGCAGTTACAGGGGACAGGGGCATATCCCCTACGAGCAGTACTTC.

This clonotype was counted ten times or more. This rearrangement joins TRBV5-1 to TRBJ2-7; the match to TRBD1 covers 9 bases. V was clipped by 4 bases and J by 3 bases; unmatched bases: 5. The CDR3 spans 14 residues. The germline V gene encodes CDR1 SGHRS and CDR2 YFSETQ. DNA for the CDR3: TGCGCCAGCAGCCAAGGGACAGGGCTCTACGAGCAGTACTTC. Amino acid sequence: CASSQGTGLYEQYF.

This clonotype was seen at least ten times. The gene calls are TRBV12-3 or TRBV12-4 and TRBJ1-4; TRBD1 matches at 7 bases. The length of the CDR3 is 15 residues. After removal of 6 bases from V and 3 bases from J, the junction contained 7 bases not matched to a gene. DNA for the CDR3: TGTGCCAGCAGCCTCTCAGGGGGGTCTAATGAAAAACTGTTTTTT. Residues: CASSLSGGSNEKLFF.

V usage is TRBV6-2 or TRBV6-3 and J usage is TRBJ1-1; D gene uncertain. This CDR3 spans 16 amino acids. In germline, CDR1 is MNHEY, CDR2 SVGEGT. V lost 8 bases and J 5 bases, leaving 24 bases between the germline ends. CDR3 DNA: TGTGCCAGCCGTCTGCACGGTCCGAGAGTCGCAACTGAAGCTTTCTTT. It codes for CASRLHGPRVATEAFF.

This clonotype showed up just a few times. The chain couples TRBV30 to TRBJ1-2, with TRBD1 matching over 9 bases. This CDR3 contains 14 residues. Germline CDR1 reads GTSNPN; CDR2 reads SVGIG (reference sequence). V was pared by 2 bases and J by 8 bases, with 9 bases of the junction left unmatched. CDR3: CAWSTGTGQKGYTF. The CDR3 bases are TGTGCCTGGAGTACCGGGACAGGGCAAAAGGGCTACACCTTC.

This sequence joins TRBV14 and TRBJ2-7, with 9 bases lining up with TRBD1. With 3 bases clipped from V and 9 bases from J, the junction kept 3 bases outside the gene matches. CDR1 and CDR2 (germline): SGHDN, FVKESK. This CDR3 contains 12 residues. In DNA, the CDR3 is TGTGCCAGCAGCCAGGGACAGGGCCCGCAGTACTTC. It translates to CASSQGQGPQYF.

This clonotype has just a few counts. J is TRBJ2-7 and V is TRBV6-1; D is possibly TRBD2 (5 bases). The V gene's germline CDR1 is MNHNS and CDR2 SASEGT. Deletions cut 6 bases from V and 0 bases from J, with 15 bases between. This CDR3 contains 15 residues. CDR3 region: CASRIGLSSSYEQYF. The DNA for the CDR3 is TGTGCCAGCAGGATCGGACTGTCTAGCTCCTACGAGCAGTACTTC.

This clonotype was detected a few times. The J gene is TRBJ2-1, the V gene TRBV3-1, with a possible D match to TRBD1 (5 bases). Trimming removed 3 bases from V and 7 bases from J, with 13 bases in between. Germline CDR1 reads LGHDT; CDR2 reads YNNKEL (reference sequence). The CDR3 loop spans 14 amino acids. The CDR3 here is CASSHWAGNNEQFF. The CDR3 coding sequence is TGTGCCAGCAGCCATTGGGCAGGGAATAATGAGCAGTTCTTC.

The chain links TRBV7-6 to TRBJ2-5; D could derive from TRBD1 or TRBD2 (5 bases each). Trimming pared 4 bases from V and 5 bases from J, leaving 17 bases between. This CDR3 has 15 residues. Germline V gene lookup returns CDR1 SGHVS and CDR2 FNYEAQ. As DNA, the CDR3 is TGTGCCAGCAGCTCCGGGGCTAGTCTGAGGGAGACCCAGTACTTC. Protein sequence: CASSSGASLRETQYF.

Details on this clonotype: Given a much more abundant clone one base away, this may be a read error. The chain carries TRBV29-1 and TRBJ2-6; 8 nucleotides line up with TRBD1. Germline V gives CDR1 SQVTM, CDR2 ANQGSEA. The CDR3 loop spans 15 amino acids. Here the CDR3 reads CSVETGVTGAYVLTF. CDR3 nucleotide sequence: TGCAGCGTTGAGACAGGGGTGACTGGGGCCTACGTCCTGACTTTC.

The DNA for the CDR3 is TGTGCCAGCAGGGACCCGGGACAGGCCTACGAGCAGTACTTC. Its protein product is CASRDPGQAYEQYF. The rearrangement uses TRBV6-2 or TRBV6-3 and TRBJ2-7; 8 bases are a match to TRBD1. CDR3 length: 14 amino acids. The junction had 6 bases not matched to a gene; V was cut back by 6 bases and J by 2 bases. Germline loops: CDR1 MNHEY, CDR2 SVGEGT.

The CDR3 spells CATSELFGTSGTDTQYF. CDR3 nucleotide sequence: TGTGCCACCAGTGAGCTCTTCGGGACTAGCGGCACAGATACGCAGTATTTT. The rearrangement joins TRBV24-1 to TRBJ2-3; 10 bases match TRBD2. Germline values: CDR1 KGHDR, CDR2 SFDVKD. V shed 4 bases and J 1 base; nucleotides not matched to a gene: 7. This CDR3 region has 17 residues.